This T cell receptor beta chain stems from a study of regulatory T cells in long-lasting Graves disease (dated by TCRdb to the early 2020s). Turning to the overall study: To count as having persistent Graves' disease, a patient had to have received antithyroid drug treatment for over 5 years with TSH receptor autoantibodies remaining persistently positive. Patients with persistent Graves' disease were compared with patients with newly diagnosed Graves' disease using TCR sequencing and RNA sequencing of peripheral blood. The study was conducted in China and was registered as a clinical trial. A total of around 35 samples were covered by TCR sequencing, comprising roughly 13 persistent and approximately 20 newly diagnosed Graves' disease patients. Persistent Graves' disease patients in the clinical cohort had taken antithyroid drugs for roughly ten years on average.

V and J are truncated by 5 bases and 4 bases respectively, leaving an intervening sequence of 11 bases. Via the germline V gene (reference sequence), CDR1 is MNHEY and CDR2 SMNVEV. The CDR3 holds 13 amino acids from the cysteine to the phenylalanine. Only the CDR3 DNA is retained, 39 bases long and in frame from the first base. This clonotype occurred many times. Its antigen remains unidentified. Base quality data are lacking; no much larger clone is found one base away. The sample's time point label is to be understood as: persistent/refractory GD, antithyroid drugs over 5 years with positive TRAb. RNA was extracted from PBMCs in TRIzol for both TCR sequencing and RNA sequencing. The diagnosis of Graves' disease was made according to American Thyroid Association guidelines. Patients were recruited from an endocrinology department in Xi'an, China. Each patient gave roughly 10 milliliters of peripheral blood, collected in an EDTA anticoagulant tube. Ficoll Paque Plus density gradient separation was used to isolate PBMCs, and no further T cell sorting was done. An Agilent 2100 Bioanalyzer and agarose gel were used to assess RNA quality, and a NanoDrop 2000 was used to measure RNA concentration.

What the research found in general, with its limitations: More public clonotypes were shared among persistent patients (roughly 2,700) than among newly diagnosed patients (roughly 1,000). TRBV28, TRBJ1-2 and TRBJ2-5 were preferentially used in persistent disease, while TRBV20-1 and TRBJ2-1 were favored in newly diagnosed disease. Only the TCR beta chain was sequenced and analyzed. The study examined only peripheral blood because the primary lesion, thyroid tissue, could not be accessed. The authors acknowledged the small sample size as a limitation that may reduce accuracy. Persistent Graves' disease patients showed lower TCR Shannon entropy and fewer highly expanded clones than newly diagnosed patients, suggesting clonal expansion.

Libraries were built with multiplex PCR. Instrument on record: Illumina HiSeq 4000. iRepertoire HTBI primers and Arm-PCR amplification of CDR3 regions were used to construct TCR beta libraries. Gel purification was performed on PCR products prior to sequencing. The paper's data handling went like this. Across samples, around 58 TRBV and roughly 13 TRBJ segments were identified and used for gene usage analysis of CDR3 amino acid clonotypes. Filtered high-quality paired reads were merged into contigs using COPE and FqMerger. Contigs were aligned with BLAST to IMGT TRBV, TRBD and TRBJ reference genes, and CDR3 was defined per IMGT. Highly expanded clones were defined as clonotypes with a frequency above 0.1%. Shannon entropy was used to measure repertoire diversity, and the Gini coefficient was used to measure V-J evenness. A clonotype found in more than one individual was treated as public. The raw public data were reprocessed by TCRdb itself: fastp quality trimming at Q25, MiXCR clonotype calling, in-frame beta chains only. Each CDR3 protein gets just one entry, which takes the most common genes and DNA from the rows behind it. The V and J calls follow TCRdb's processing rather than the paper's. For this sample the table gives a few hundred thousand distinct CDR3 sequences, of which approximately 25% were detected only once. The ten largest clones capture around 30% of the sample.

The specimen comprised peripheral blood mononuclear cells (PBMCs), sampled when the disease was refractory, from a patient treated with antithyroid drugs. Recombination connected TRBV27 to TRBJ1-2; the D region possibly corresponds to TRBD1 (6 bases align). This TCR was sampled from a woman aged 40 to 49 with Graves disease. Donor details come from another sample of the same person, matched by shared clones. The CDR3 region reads CASSPTGIYGYTF. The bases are TGTGCCAGCAGTCCCACAGGGATCTATGGCTACACCTTC.